This TCR beta chain was identified in a study of long-term antiretroviral therapy in people with HIV. Study-wide results and caveats: HIV repertoires spanned narrower CDR3 length ranges than controls. ART adherence, viral resistance and therapy changes were undocumented. Pre-ART-expanded clones dominated the repertoire at all time points.

This clone was seen once. The antigen remains undetermined. A read error may produce the germline difference seen at one junction end. The run of the v3.0 immunoSEQ assay was at survey level. TCRdb's table, derived via immunoSEQ multiplex PCR, lists solely in-frame clones and lacks some. Of tens of thousands of clones in the sample, 90% to 95% were seen once. The CDR3 loop spans 13 amino acids. CDR1 and CDR2 (germline): MDHEN, SYDVKM. The chain uses TRBV28 and TRBJ2-3; TRBD2 matches 9 bases. The TCR sequence derives from a man aged 30 to 45 with HIV. The specimen comprised unsorted PBMCs, sampled about 6.6 years after starting antiretroviral therapy. The CDR3: CASSSMDGTSTNF. Here the CDR3 DNA reads TGTGCCAGCAGCTCGATGGATGGGACTAGCACCAATTTT.